The clone carrying this TCR beta chain was counted ten times or more. Its target is not known. The sample originates from a study of breast tumors, draining lymph nodes, adjacent tissues. Study-level results: Findings are consistent with lymph node origin and intratumoral expansion of most tumor T cells. Tumors had less TCR diversity than lymph nodes, more than nontumor tissue. Compared with basal-like, luminal-like tumors shared significantly more repertoire with nontumor tissue. Tumor T cell lymph node origin was a supported hypothesis, not proven.

Each CDR3 protein is one row after TCRdb ran MiXCR on the multiplex PCR reads. In the table there are 180,000 or so distinct CDR3 sequences, around 33% of which are singletons. The lymph nodes were axillary draining lymph nodes from breast cancer patients. The TCR was taken from a female donor with breast cancer. Some clones in this sample may be carry-over from other donors' samples. The sample consisted of axillary lymph node tissue.

Here the CDR3 DNA reads TGTGCCAGCAGCTCCACGAAACTAGCGGACAATGAGCAGTTCTTC. Amino acids: CASSSTKLADNEQFF. The gene calls are TRBV7-9 and TRBJ2-1, with 8 bases matching TRBD2. The CDR3 spans 15 residues. Trimming took 4 bases from V and 5 from J; bases not matched to a gene: 7. CDR1 is SEHNR and CDR2 is FQNEAQ in the germline V gene (reference sequence).